This T cell receptor (beta chain) stems from a study of cytomegalovirus exposure and HLA in healthy donors. Overall study: Caucasian-associated ancestry cluster membership applied to about 77% of nearly 400 genotyped donors. Study observations and caveats: Later analysis associated a missense DCLRE1C variant with TCR beta V- and J-gene trimming. When a later analysis compared HLA-associated TCR beta chains with equally common others, the HLA-associated chains turned out to be more clonally expanded and to have lower generation probabilities.

Trimming pared 1 base from V and 3 bases from J, leaving 16 bases between. Germline assignment: CDR1 SGHAT and CDR2 FQNNGV. The CDR3 is 17 residues long. The study ran its PCR with 60 Vbeta and 13 Jbeta primers. Repertoires were generated with immunoSEQ multiplex PCR, while TCRdb's copy carries only in-frame clones and drops some. The sample has about 94,000 clones, more than 75% seen once. This clone has just a few counts. The antigen remains undetermined. This TCR derives from a human donor in good health. The chain couples TRBV11-2 to TRBJ1-5; D possibly corresponds to TRBD1 (6 bases). The sequencing input was PBMCs. The CDR3 region has the DNA TGTGCCAGCAGCTTAGGATTCAGACAGGACCACAATCAGCCCCAGCATTTT. Amino acid sequence: CASSLGFRQDHNQPQHF. Drawing the rest from reference TRBV11-2 and TRBJ1-5, the complete variable domain is EAGVAQSPRYKIIEKRQSVAFWCNPISGHATLYWYQQILGQGPKLLIQFQNNGVVDDSQLPKDRFSAERLKGVDSTLKIQPAKLEDSAVYLCASSLGFRQDHNQPQHFGDGTRLSIL.